The text below deals with one T cell receptor beta chain. The sample comes from a study of PD-L1 blockade in urothelial cancer. The overall study: Atezolizumab, begun by patients in the mid-2010s, was given at 1,200 mg intravenously every 3 weeks.

V gave up 3 bases and J gave up 0 bases, with 14 bases separating them. The length of the CDR3 is 16 residues. Germline V gene data show CDR1 as SGHKS and CDR2 as YYEKEE (reference sequence). As for time point: pretreatment peripheral blood. Every PCR received spiked-in synthetic TCR analog templates. Method: immunoSEQ multiplex PCR; TCRdb's copy keeps in-frame clones and lacks some. The table includes approximately 50,000 clones, approximately 80% detected once. The source was PBMCs, collected around atezolizumab (anti-PD-L1) treatment. The clonotype comes from a man aged 50-60 years with urothelial cancer. The rearrangement uses TRBV5-5 and TRBJ2-3; D perhaps matches TRBD2 (5 bases). CDR3 in DNA: TGTGCCAGCAGCTACCTAGCCACCAGGAGCACAGATACGCAGTATTTT. This gives the protein CASSYLATRSTDTQYF. The full variable domain, in which reference TRBV5-5 and TRBJ2-3 provide the parts outside the CDR3, is DAGVTQSPTHLIKTRGQQVTLRCSPISGHKSVSWYQQVLGQGPQFIFQYYEKEERGRGNFPDRFSARQFPNYSSELNVNALLLGDSALYLCASSYLATRSTDTQYFGPGTRLTVL.